A single sample is the source of the 22 T cell receptor beta chains below, sequenced in a study of blood T cell repertoires in COVID-19. The assay was immunoSEQ multiplex PCR, and TCRdb's table has in-frame clones only and misses some. This sample has 100,000 to 150,000 clones, with roughly 90% found just once. The sequencing sample was made of peripheral blood. These receptors were collected from a man in his fifties with acute or convalescent COVID-19.

The chain links TRBV24-1 to TRBJ2-5; the match to TRBD2 covers 8 bases. The germline gives CDR1 KGHDR, CDR2 SFDVKD. Unmatched junction bases numbered 9, after V lost 2 bases and J lost 5 bases. This CDR3 has 16 residues. The CDR3 reads CATSDSPFTGGETQYF. The CDR3 coding sequence is TGTGCCACCAGTGATTCCCCCTTCACGGGGGGGGAGACCCAGTACTTC.

The V call is TRBV7-2, the J call TRBJ1-5, with D unresolved. CDR1 is SGHTA, CDR2 FQGNSA, per germline. The CDR3 loop spans 13 amino acids. Trimming took off 2 bases at V and 6 bases at J, with 8 bases between the two ends. For the CDR3, the DNA is TGTGCCAGCAGCTTAAATCCGGTTCAGCCCCAGCATTTT. Residues: CASSLNPVQPQHF.

V usage is TRBV18 and J usage is TRBJ2-7; 10 positions match TRBD2. CDR3 size: 14 residues. Germline lookup yields CDR1 KGHSH and CDR2 LQKENI. Trimming cost V 3 bases and J 6 bases; bases outside gene matches: 5. The CDR3 sequence: CASSPKAGGVEQYF. DNA for the CDR3: TGTGCCAGCTCACCCAAAGCGGGAGGGGTCGAGCAGTACTTC.

The V call is TRBV5-1, the J call TRBJ1-1, with D possibly matching TRBD1 (6 bases). The V end lost 7 bases, the J end lost 0 bases, and 16 bases lay between the germline ends. The germline V gene has CDR1 SGHRS and CDR2 YFSETQ. The CDR3 extends over 15 amino acids. Here the CDR3 reads CASRTADSLNTEAFF. CDR3 sequence (DNA): TGCGCCAGCCGAACCGCGGACAGTCTGAACACTGAAGCTTTCTTT.

This clone was seen once. The CDR3 region has the DNA TGTGCCAGCAGTGAAAGAGCCTACAATGAGCAGTTCTTC. Its protein is CASSERAYNEQFF. V usage is TRBV2 and J usage is TRBJ2-1, with D hard to call. In germline, CDR1 is SNHLY, CDR2 FYNNEI. V lost 2 bases, J lost 2 bases, and 4 bases lay in between. The length of the CDR3 is 13 residues.

The J gene is TRBJ2-7, the V gene TRBV7-2; maybe TRBD1 (7 bases). Trimming left V 3 bases short and J 4 bases short, with 10 bases between. The CDR3 is 13 amino acids. Germline loops: CDR1 SGHTA, CDR2 FQGNSA. CDR3 bases: TGTGCCAGCAGCTTTCCAGGGGGGTACGAGCAGTACTTC. Translated, it gives CASSFPGGYEQYF.

The chain joins TRBV5-1 to TRBJ2-7; D gene uncertain. Trimming pared 2 bases from V and 0 bases from J, leaving 9 bases between. Germline CDR1 and CDR2: SGHRS and YFSETQ. This CDR3 comprises 14 residues. The CDR3 bases are TGCGCCAGCAGCTTCTCGCTTAGCTCCTACGAGCAGTACTTC. Amino acid sequence: CASSFSLSSYEQYF.

The V and J genes are TRBV7-9 and TRBJ1-1; D remains unclear. Trimming left V 4 bases short and J 1 base short, with 13 bases between. The CDR3 contains 15 residues. Germline V lookup: CDR1 SEHNR, CDR2 FQNEAQ (reference sequence). CDR3 sequence reads: CASSSLVGRNTEAFF. The CDR3 DNA sequence: TGTGCCAGCAGCTCACTTGTGGGCCGGAACACTGAAGCTTTCTTT.

The chain uses TRBV2 and TRBJ2-1; 8 bases map to TRBD1. Trimming took 6 bases from V and 9 from J; bases not matched to a gene: 4. Germline CDR1 is SNHLY and CDR2 is FYNNEI. This CDR3 region has 12 residues. CDR3 amino acids: CASSAQGGEQFF. DNA for the CDR3: TGTGCCAGCAGCGCACAGGGGGGTGAGCAGTTCTTC.

The chain couples TRBV29-1 to TRBJ1-1, with D uncertain. The CDR3 has 14 residues. Trimming stripped 0 bases from V and 0 bases from J, with 8 bases between. Germline V gives CDR1 SQVTM, CDR2 ANQGSEA. The CDR3 bases are TGCAGCGTTGAAGAGCGGCAGCTGAACACTGAAGCTTTCTTT. Protein: CSVEERQLNTEAFF.

The chain joins TRBV24-1 to TRBJ2-2; 11 bases are a match to TRBD1. Germline V gene sequence: CDR1 KGHDR, CDR2 SFDVKD. The CDR3 extends over 16 amino acids. V was pared by 1 base and J by 7 bases, with 4 bases of the junction left unmatched. The CDR3 DNA sequence: TGTGCCACCAGTGATTTAGGACAGGGGGCAGGCGGGGAGCTGTTTTTT. This gives the protein CATSDLGQGAGGELFF.

This rearrangement joins TRBV6-5 to TRBJ1-2, with unresolved D. This CDR3 contains 14 residues. Germline assignment: CDR1 MNHEY and CDR2 SVGAGI. The V and J ends lost 5 bases and 8 bases respectively, with 18 bases between them. In nucleotides, the CDR3 is TGTGCCAGCAGTCCGGCATTCGGGTTGGTCGGCTACACCTTC. This sequence encodes CASSPAFGLVGYTF.

The genes are TRBV7-8 and TRBJ2-5; TRBD2 agrees at 9 bases. In germline, CDR1 is SGHVS, CDR2 FQNEAQ. After removal of 3 bases from V and 7 bases from J, the junction contained 12 bases not matched to a gene. CDR3 length: 16 amino acids. CDR3 DNA: TGTGCCAGCAGCTTTAGCCAAGCGGGAGGCCGGGGGACCCAGTACTTC. It translates to CASSFSQAGGRGTQYF.

This clone was seen a handful of times. The DNA of the CDR3 is TGTGCCAGCAGCGAAAAAATTCGTGGGGGGGATGTACTGTATGAGCAGTTCTTC. This encodes CASSEKIRGGDVLYEQFF. The rearrangement links TRBV9 to TRBJ2-1, with TRBD2 matching 7 bases. V dropped 3 bases and J dropped 8; count of bases not matched to a gene: 20. Germline assignment: CDR1 SGDLS and CDR2 YYNGEE. CDR3 length: 18 residues.

This clone occurred once. As DNA, the CDR3 is TGTGCCAGCAGCTTAGTTTTCCCGAATGAAAAACTGTTTTTT. Translating gives CASSLVFPNEKLFF. The chain employs TRBV7-2 and TRBJ1-4; D is unclear. This CDR3 is built from 14 residues. Looked up from germline, CDR1 is SGHTA and CDR2 is FQGNSA. V was clipped by 1 base and J by 5 bases, with 8 bases between them.

This rearrangement joins TRBV18 to TRBJ2-5, with 10 bases fitting TRBD1. V shed 1 base and J 3 bases; nucleotides not matched to a gene: 2. Germline CDR1 reads KGHSH; CDR2 reads LQKENI. The length of the CDR3 is 15 residues. CDR3 sequence: CASSPQTGGEETQYF. CDR3 sequence (DNA): TGTGCCAGCTCACCACAGACAGGGGGCGAAGAGACCCAGTACTTC.

The genes are TRBV7-2 and TRBJ2-1; TRBD2 is a possible D gene (6 bases). Germline CDR1 is SGHTA and CDR2 is FQGNSA. This CDR3 spans 17 amino acids. V lost 2 bases and J lost 5, with 19 bases in between. CDR3: CASSLFPGGNWDNEQFF. DNA of the CDR3: TGTGCCAGCAGCTTATTTCCGGGCGGGAATTGGGACAATGAGCAGTTCTTC.

The chain combines TRBV28 with TRBJ2-1, with 7 bases matching TRBD2. Losses at the gene ends were 7 bases for V and 3 bases for J; bases not matched to a gene: 3. CDR1 is MDHEN, CDR2 SYDVKM, per germline. The CDR3 consists of 13 residues. CDR3 residues: CASKRELYNEQFF. DNA of the CDR3: TGTGCCAGCAAGCGGGAACTCTACAATGAGCAGTTCTTC.

V is TRBV9 and J is TRBJ2-2, with TRBD1 matching over 9 bases. There are 15 residues in the CDR3. Trimming removed 0 bases from V and 4 bases from J; junction bases left unmatched: 1. The germline V gene encodes CDR1 SGDLS and CDR2 YYNGEE. Here the CDR3 reads CASSVDRGRTGELFF. CDR3 DNA: TGTGCCAGCAGCGTAGACAGGGGGCGCACCGGGGAGCTGTTTTTT. The variable domain in full, with the rest retrieved from reference TRBV9 and TRBJ2-2, is DSGVTQTPKHLITATGQRVTLRCSPRSGDLSVYWYQQSLDQGLQFLIQYYNGEERAKGNILERFSAQQFPDLHSELNLSSLELGDSALYFCASSVDRGRTGELFFGEGSRLTVL.

The V and J genes are TRBV2 and TRBJ1-3, with D possibly being TRBD1 (5 bases). The CDR3 sequence is 12 residues long. CDR1 and CDR2 from the germline V gene are SNHLY and FYNNEI. Trimming took off 1 base at V and 7 bases at J, with 5 bases between the two ends. The DNA for the CDR3 is TGTGCCAGCAGTGAAGGGGGCAACACCATATATTTT. This codes for CASSEGGNTIYF.

The rearrangement links TRBV6-1 to TRBJ2-3; D uncertain. V was clipped by 3 bases and J by 3 bases, with 10 bases between them. From germline, CDR1 is MNHNS and CDR2 SASEGT. CDR3 length: 14 residues. The CDR3 is CASSDRVGTDTQYF. The CDR3 region has the DNA TGTGCCAGCAGTGATCGGGTTGGAACAGATACGCAGTATTTT.

On this clone itself: Different DNA sequences within this sample yield the same CDR3. The rearrangement joins TRBV18 to TRBJ2-1; 7 bases agree with TRBD1. CDR3 size: 15 residues. Germline V CDR1 and CDR2: KGHSH, LQKENI. The ends lost 0 bases at V and 3 bases at J; junction bases unmatched: 2. CDR3: CASSPPRQGYNEQFF. The CDR3 region has the DNA TGTGCCAGCTCACCACCGAGACAGGGCTACAATGAGCAGTTCTTC.